One sample yielded the 25 T cell receptor beta chains listed below, sequenced in a study of molecular identifiers for immune sequencing clone quantification. TCRdb reanalysed the PCR reads using MiXCR and keeps one entry per CDR3 protein. The table includes 100,000 or so distinct CDR3 sequences, 36% detected once. Sequencing input: naive CD8+ T cells from blood, with Jurkat cell RNA spiked in. Subset specified: FACS-sorted CD8+CD4-CCR7+CD45RA+ naive T cells. These receptor sequences come from a human donor in good health. Some libraries in this study had Jurkat cell RNA spiked in.

The chain joins TRBV6-2 or TRBV6-3 to TRBJ1-5; D remains unclear. CDR3 size: 15 residues. Per germline, CDR1 MNHEY and CDR2 SVGEGT. Deletions cut 9 bases from V and 2 bases from J, with 17 bases between. The CDR3 here is CASMRNVFCNQPQHF. Written as DNA, the CDR3 is TGTGCCAGTATGAGGAACGTCTTTTGCAATCAGCCCCAGCATTTT.

As concerns this clonotype: Germline is not matched at one junction end, which may reflect a read error. The chain links TRBV6-5 to TRBJ2-3, with a tentative D call TRBD2 (6 bases). The CDR3 contains 17 residues. Germline-derived CDR1 and CDR2 are MNHEY and SVGAGI. The CDR3 DNA follows: TGTGCCAGCAGTTATCTTTTTCCCGGGGGACGCACAGCTACGCAGTATTTT. It codes for CASSYLFPGGRTATQYF.

The chain links TRBV19 to TRBJ2-1; TRBD1 matches at 7 bases. Germline CDR1 reads LNHDA; CDR2 reads SQIVND (reference sequence). V shed 3 bases and J 2 bases; nucleotides not matched to a gene: 4. This CDR3 has 15 residues. The CDR3 bases are TGTGCCAGTAGTATGTCGACAGGGCCCTACAATGAGCAGTTCTTC. Translating it yields CASSMSTGPYNEQFF.

This clonotype was seen ten or more times. This rearrangement joins TRBV29-1 to TRBJ2-3, with D perhaps TRBD1 (6 bases). Trimming removed 8 bases at V and 2 bases at J, with 14 bases between. The CDR3 is made up of 13 amino acids. Germline CDR1 reads SQVTM; CDR2 reads ANQGSEA. The chain's CDR3 is CSPYRVDTDTQYF. As DNA, the CDR3 is TGCAGCCCATACAGGGTTGACACAGATACGCAGTATTTT.

This clonotype came up many times. The chain uses TRBV7-2 and TRBJ1-5, with 7 bases matching TRBD1. Trimming removed 2 bases from V and 5 bases from J; junction bases left unmatched: 6. Germline CDR1 and CDR2: SGHTA and FQGNSA. The CDR3 extends over 15 amino acids. Written as DNA, the CDR3 is TGTGCCAGCAGCTTAAGGCAGGGGGATTATCAGCCCCAGCATTTT. This codes for CASSLRQGDYQPQHF.

On this clonotype itself: One end of the junction does not line up with germline, which may come from a read error. V gene TRBV9 combines with J gene TRBJ2-3, with 9 bases identical to TRBD2. Germline V gene sequence: CDR1 SGDLS, CDR2 YYNGEE. The CDR3 contains 16 residues. This chain's CDR3 is CASSGPGGTSTDTRYF. The CDR3 nucleotides are TGTGCCAGCAGCGGACCCGGCGGGACTAGCACAGATACGCGGTATTTT.

This clonotype was detected a few times. A read error may be the cause here, since a much bigger clone is one base away. Given the absence of the conserved phenylalanine or tryptophan at the CDR3 end, a read error is likely. The V gene is TRBV7-2, the J gene TRBJ2-3; no firm D call. This CDR3 has 12 residues. Trimming cost V 6 bases and J 1 base, with 5 bases left between them. Per germline, CDR1 SGHTA and CDR2 FQGNSA. The CDR3, as DNA: TGTGCCAGCAGGTTGGGCACAGATACGCAGTATCTT. It encodes CASRLGTDTQYL.

The chain couples TRBV28 to TRBJ2-7; 7 nucleotides line up with TRBD1. Per germline, CDR1 MDHEN and CDR2 SYDVKM. CDR3 size: 17 residues. V shed 4 bases, J shed 3 bases, and the junction held 15 bases outside the gene matches. CDR3 in amino acids: CASSSMGGTERFYEQYF. DNA for the CDR3: TGTGCCAGCAGTTCTATGGGTGGGACAGAAAGGTTCTACGAGCAGTACTTC. The variable domain in full, with the rest retrieved from reference TRBV28 and TRBJ2-7, is DVKVTQSSRYLVKRTGEKVFLECVQDMDHENMFWYRQDPGLGLRLIYFSYDVKMKEKGDIPEGYSVSREKKERFSLILESASTNQTSMYLCASSSMGGTERFYEQYFGPGTRLTVT.

The V call is TRBV5-6, the J call TRBJ2-2; D gene ambiguous. The V and J ends lost 2 bases and 6 bases respectively, with 14 bases between them. Germline V CDR1 and CDR2: SGHDT, YYEEEE. This CDR3 has 15 residues. This chain's CDR3 is CASSFQSGPPGELFF. The CDR3 DNA reads as TGTGCCAGCAGCTTCCAATCAGGACCCCCCGGGGAGCTGTTTTTT.

Comment on this clonotype: The junction shows a germline mismatch at one end, possibly a read error. The chain is built from TRBV4-1 and TRBJ2-2, with 7 positions matching TRBD1. Germline V gene lookup returns CDR1 MGHRA and CDR2 YSYEKL. The CDR3 has 15 amino acids. CDR3 protein: CASSQVKGAVGELVF. The CDR3 DNA follows: TGCGCCAGCAGCCAAGTGAAGGGGGCGGTCGGGGAGCTGGTTTTT.

The gene calls are TRBV6-2 or TRBV6-3 and TRBJ2-7, with 7 bases fitting TRBD1. V lost 6 bases, J lost 4 bases, and 6 bases stayed unmatched. The CDR3 covers 13 residues. Germline assignment: CDR1 MNHEY and CDR2 SVGEGT. The CDR3 nucleotides are TGTGCCAGCAGCAAGACAGGGCTATACGAGCAGTACTTC. It encodes CASSKTGLYEQYF.

This clonotype was seen only a few times. V gene TRBV7-9 combines with J gene TRBJ1-1, with a possible D match to TRBD1 (6 bases). With 4 bases removed from V and 6 bases from J, the gap between germline ends came to 18 bases. Germline CDR1 and CDR2: SEHNR and FQNEAQ (reference sequence). The CDR3 contains 15 residues. The CDR3 sequence is CASSWTEGGRSEAFF. CDR3 sequence (DNA): TGTGCCAGCAGCTGGACCGAGGGGGGTCGGTCTGAAGCTTTCTTT.

The table lists this clonotype with many counts. V and J are TRBV7-9 and TRBJ2-5; possibly TRBD1 or TRBD2 for D (5 bases each). In germline, CDR1 is SEHNR, CDR2 FQNEAQ (reference sequence). Trimming stripped 5 bases from V and 3 bases from J, with 19 bases between. The CDR3 totals 16 residues. This chain's CDR3 is CASSPKTGTEKETQYF. The CDR3 DNA is TGTGCCAGCAGCCCCAAGACCGGGACCGAGAAAGAGACCCAGTACTTC.

This clonotype was seen at least ten times. The rearrangement joins TRBV12-3 or TRBV12-4 to TRBJ2-3; perhaps TRBD2 as D (5 bases). The CDR3 spans 15 residues. Between the trimmed V and J ends, which lost 8 bases and 5 bases, there was a span of 20 bases. The CDR3 DNA is TGTGCCAGCTCCCCCCGGCAGTCGGGAAAAGATACGCAGTATTTT. Amino acids: CASSPRQSGKDTQYF.

Remarks on this clonotype: A read error may account for a junction end that differs from germline. The V gene is TRBV28, the J gene TRBJ2-3, with TRBD2 matching 10 bases. CDR3 size: 17 residues. Germline assignment: CDR1 MDHEN and CDR2 SYDVKM. CDR3 bases: TGTGCCAGCAGCCTCGACCGAGGACTAGCGGACACAGTTACGCAGTATTTT. Translation: CASSLDRGLADTVTQYF.

Remarks on this clonotype: Germline and junction disagree at one end, which may indicate a read error. This rearrangement joins TRBV28 to TRBJ2-7; D is perhaps TRBD1 (6 bases). CDR1 and CDR2 (germline): MDHEN, SYDVKM. The CDR3 runs 16 residues. The CDR3 is CASNPVVGGAFYGQYF. CDR3 nucleotide sequence: TGTGCCAGCAATCCCGTAGTAGGGGGAGCGTTTTACGGGCAGTACTTC.

The table lists this clonotype with a few counts. The chain joins TRBV24-1 to TRBJ2-2; 10 nucleotides match TRBD1. V dropped 3 bases and J dropped 5; count of bases not matched to a gene: 5. CDR3 size: 16 residues. Per the germline V gene, CDR1 is KGHDR and CDR2 is SFDVKD. CDR3 sequence (DNA): TGTGCCACCAGTGATGGACAGGGGGGTCGGACCGGGGAGCTGTTTTTT. This translates into CATSDGQGGRTGELFF.

This clonotype appeared a few times. This chain uses TRBV5-1 with TRBJ2-5; perhaps D is TRBD1 or TRBD2 (6 bases each). Germline V lookup: CDR1 SGHRS, CDR2 YFSETQ. V lost 4 bases and J lost 5, with 15 bases in between. This CDR3 comprises 14 residues. The CDR3 sequence is CASSPEGGSETQYF. In nucleotides, the CDR3 is TGCGCCAGCAGCCCCGAGGGGGGCTCGGAGACCCAGTACTTC. Combining the CDR3 with reference TRBV5-1 and TRBJ2-5 gives the whole variable domain KAGVTQTPRYLIKTRGQQVTLSCSPISGHRSVSWYQQTPGQGLQFLFEYFSETQRNKGNFPGRFSGRQFSNSRSEMNVSTLELGDSALYLCASSPEGGSETQYFGPGTRLLVL.

This chain connects TRBV7-9 to TRBJ2-6; 12 bases are shared with TRBD1. The CDR3 has 18 amino acids. CDR1 is SEHNR, CDR2 FQNEAQ, per germline (reference sequence). Unmatched junction bases numbered 7, after V lost 4 bases and J lost 3 bases. CDR3 bases: TGTGCCAGCAGCTCACCGGGACAGGGGGCTTTTGGGGCCAACGTCCTGACTTTC. It yields the protein CASSSPGQGAFGANVLTF.

This clonotype was seen just once. V and J are TRBV19 and TRBJ2-7, with D perhaps matching TRBD2 (6 bases). Germline loops: CDR1 LNHDA, CDR2 SQIVND (reference sequence). The CDR3 runs 14 residues. V dropped 5 bases and J dropped 3 bases, with 14 bases sitting between them. The CDR3 region is CASSPTGVNYEQYF. Here the CDR3 DNA reads TGTGCCAGTAGTCCCACGGGAGTAAACTACGAGCAGTACTTC.

This clonotype showed up many times. CDR3 region: CASSLVRTDTQYF. CDR3 DNA sequence: TGTGCCAGCAGTTTAGTGCGGACAGATACGCAGTATTTT. The V and J genes are TRBV12-3 or TRBV12-4 and TRBJ2-3; D gene unclear. The CDR3 runs 13 residues. Between the trimmed V and J ends, which lost 1 base and 3 bases, there was a span of 5 bases.

This clonotype ranks as medium-sized. This rearrangement joins TRBV12-3 or TRBV12-4 to TRBJ2-3; the D is unclear. V lost 5 bases and J 0 bases, leaving 3 bases between the germline ends. This CDR3 spans 12 amino acids. CDR3 sequence reads: CASSPSTDTQYF. The CDR3 coding sequence is TGTGCCAGCAGTCCGAGCACAGATACGCAGTATTTT.

CDR3 sequence: CSASGSTYEQYF. CDR3 nucleotide sequence: TGCAGCGCTAGCGGGTCTACCTACGAGCAGTACTTC. The J gene is TRBJ2-7, the V gene TRBV29-1, with 8 bases matching TRBD2. Looked up from germline, CDR1 is SQVTM and CDR2 is ANQGSEA. This CDR3 has 12 amino acids. V was clipped by 7 bases and J by 2 bases; unmatched bases: 4.

This clonotype came up once. A single base separates this from a much larger clone, so it may be a read error. The CDR3 does not end in the conserved phenylalanine or tryptophan, so this is likely a read error. The V call is TRBV28, the J call TRBJ2-7; D might be TRBD1 or TRBD2, each matching 5 bases. Trimming took off 6 bases at V and 1 base at J, with 19 bases between the two ends. Germline V gene data show CDR1 as MDHEN and CDR2 as SYDVKM. CDR3 length: 16 amino acids. CDR3 amino acids: CASSSPLGVESYEQYS. The CDR3 DNA reads as TGTGCCAGCAGCAGCCCCTTGGGGGTAGAGTCCTACGAGCAGTACTCC.

In this sample, this clonotype turned up many times. The chain employs TRBV4-3 and TRBJ1-5; a possible D gene is TRBD1 (5 bases). Trimming stripped 0 bases from V and 11 bases from J, with 17 bases between. Germline CDR1 and CDR2: LGHNA and YSLEER. The CDR3 totals 15 residues. In nucleotides, the CDR3 is TGCGCCAGCAGCCAAGATTTAGGGACCCCCGGGGCCCAGCATTTT. Translating gives CASSQDLGTPGAQHF.